The entry below describes one TCR beta chain. Per the original data handling: Counts of nucleated cells, estimated from reference gene primer amplification, were obtained. Sequencing was performed with immunoSEQ multiplex PCR; in TCRdb, only in-frame clones are kept and a portion is missing. V and J calls plus clone size are reproduced from that table; the DNA served to infer D and trimming. The sample yields around 200,000 clones, less than 85% seen once. The data originate from a study of blood T cell repertoires in COVID-19. CDR1 is KGHSH, CDR2 LQKENI, per germline. The CDR3 contains 17 residues. V lost 5 bases and J lost 5; bases outside the gene matches: 12.

The V and J genes are TRBV18 and TRBJ1-1, with 12 bases that match TRBD1. The clonotype was recovered from a man in his forties who had recovered from COVID-19. The sequenced sample consisted of PBMCs or T cells enriched from blood (not recorded which). CDR3 in amino acids: CASSIRDRGPGITEAFF. The DNA for the CDR3 is TGTGCCAGCTCAATCCGGGACAGGGGGCCGGGAATAACTGAAGCTTTCTTT.